The 29 T cell receptor beta chains below were found in one sample sequenced in a study of T cell changes during pregnancy in multiple sclerosis. Generated by immunoSEQ multiplex PCR, the TCRdb table keeps only in-frame clones and is missing some. The sample holds 90,000 to 95,000 clones, over 85% seen once. The sequencing here drew on peripheral blood, taken in the first trimester of pregnancy. The receptor set was obtained from a female donor with multiple sclerosis, enrolled in a pregnancy study.

The chain uses TRBV5-8 and TRBJ1-2; TRBD1 aligns across 7 bases. V lost 3 bases to trimming and J lost 4 bases; unmatched junction nucleotides: 3. CDR1 and CDR2 (germline): SGHTS, YDEGEE. This CDR3 is 13 amino acids long. The CDR3 DNA sequence: TGTGCCAGCAGCTACCGACAGGGCTATGGCTACACCTTC. Protein sequence: CASSYRQGYGYTF.

The CDR3 nucleotides read TGTGCCATCAGAGGACAGGGGAAAACTGAAGCTTTCTTT. Its translation: CAIRGQGKTEAFF. The chain has TRBV10-3 and TRBJ1-1; TRBD1 matches at 9 bases. The length of the CDR3 is 13 residues. V gave up 6 bases and J gave up 5 bases; unmatched junction bases: 4. Germline CDR1 is ENHRY and CDR2 is SYGVKD.

The CDR3 region is CASSVASGGVGTDTQYF. CDR3 DNA sequence: TGTGCCAGCAGTGTCGCTAGCGGGGGAGTCGGCACAGATACGCAGTATTTT. The chain uses TRBV2 and TRBJ2-3, with 10 bases that match TRBD2. This CDR3 contains 17 residues. Germline CDR1 SNHLY, CDR2 FYNNEI. Unmatched junction bases numbered 8, after V lost 4 bases and J lost 1 base.

The rearrangement uses TRBV4-1 and TRBJ2-1; 11 bases fit TRBD2. This CDR3 region has 16 residues. The V segment lost 4 bases and the J segment 3 bases; nucleotides outside the gene matches: 5. CDR1 MGHRA and CDR2 YSYEKL come from the germline V gene. The CDR3 bases are TGCGCCAGCAGCCGCCTGACTAGCGGGGACTACAATGAGCAGTTCTTC. This encodes CASSRLTSGDYNEQFF.

V usage is TRBV5-1 and J usage is TRBJ1-1; D is possibly TRBD1 (6 bases). Deletions cut 4 bases from V and 5 bases from J, with 24 bases between. The CDR3 is 17 amino acids. Germline CDR1 reads SGHRS; CDR2 reads YFSETQ. The CDR3 coding sequence is TGCGCCAGCAGCCGAACCGCTACAGGGAGAGCAGATACTGAAGCTTTCTTT. It specifies CASSRTATGRADTEAFF.

This clone has more than one count but fewer than ten. This chain connects TRBV30 to TRBJ1-1, with 7 positions matching TRBD1. The CDR3 extends over 11 amino acids. The germline gives CDR1 GTSNPN, CDR2 SVGIG (reference sequence). V gave up 6 bases and J gave up 6 bases; unmatched junction bases: 4. The CDR3: CACGQAAEAFF. DNA for the CDR3: TGTGCCTGTGGACAGGCGGCTGAAGCTTTCTTT.

V is TRBV5-4 and J is TRBJ2-1; 14 bases fit TRBD2. Germline CDR1 and CDR2: SGHNT and YYREEE (reference sequence). The length of the CDR3 is 18 residues. V shed 3 bases and J 2 bases; nucleotides not matched to a gene: 7. The chain's CDR3 is CASSSGTSGGLAYNEQFF. DNA for the CDR3: TGTGCCAGCAGCTCGGGGACTAGCGGGGGCCTAGCCTACAATGAGCAGTTCTTC.

The chain joins TRBV6-5 to TRBJ2-2; 8 bases are shared with TRBD2. The CDR3 runs to 16 residues. Germline CDR1 MNHEY, CDR2 SVGAGI. The V gene end was trimmed by 2 bases and the J gene end by 6 bases; junction bases not matched to a gene: 8. CDR3 protein: CASSYTGGGGAGELFF. CDR3 DNA sequence: TGTGCCAGCAGTTACACGGGGGGGGGCGGCGCCGGGGAGCTGTTTTTT.

V usage is TRBV6-5 and J usage is TRBJ2-1; the match to TRBD1 covers 10 bases. The CDR3 is made up of 15 amino acids. V was clipped by 5 bases and J by 4 bases; unmatched bases: 5. CDR1 and CDR2 from the germline V gene are MNHEY and SVGAGI. In DNA form, the CDR3 reads TGTGCCAGCAGTCCGACAGGGGGCACGTACAATGAGCAGTTCTTC. This encodes CASSPTGGTYNEQFF.

CDR3 nucleotides: TGTGCCAGCAGTTACGGGGGGATAAACACTGAAGCTTTCTTT. Encoded protein: CASSYGGINTEAFF. This chain connects TRBV6-5 to TRBJ1-1; TRBD1 is a possible D gene (5 bases). V lost 2 bases and J 2 bases, leaving 9 bases between the germline ends. Looked up from germline, CDR1 is MNHEY and CDR2 is SVGAGI. The CDR3 runs to 14 residues.

The chain couples TRBV15 to TRBJ2-7, with D uncertain. CDR1 is LNHNV, CDR2 YYDKDF, per germline (reference sequence). The ends were cut back, 6 bases at V and 6 bases at J, with 15 bases in the middle. There are 13 residues in the CDR3. The CDR3 sequence is CATRLSGYVEQYF. The CDR3 DNA sequence: TGTGCCACCAGATTGTCAGGATATGTCGAGCAGTACTTC.

The chain employs TRBV5-1 and TRBJ2-5, with D tentatively TRBD1 (5 bases). V lost 0 bases, J lost 2 bases, and 11 bases lay in between. The CDR3 runs 15 residues. Germline CDR1 reads SGHRS; CDR2 reads YFSETQ. CDR3 protein: CASSLGGGEQETQYF. CDR3 bases: TGCGCCAGCAGCTTGGGGGGCGGAGAGCAAGAGACCCAGTACTTC. The whole variable domain, remainder taken from reference TRBV5-1 and TRBJ2-5, is KAGVTQTPRYLIKTRGQQVTLSCSPISGHRSVSWYQQTPGQGLQFLFEYFSETQRNKGNFPGRFSGRQFSNSRSEMNVSTLELGDSALYLCASSLGGGEQETQYFGPGTRLLVL.

This chain uses TRBV6-5 with TRBJ1-5; D might be TRBD1 (6 bases). The CDR3 consists of 13 residues. Trimming pared 6 bases from V and 7 bases from J, leaving 13 bases between. Germline loops: CDR1 MNHEY, CDR2 SVGAGI. The CDR3 region is CASSKDRGQPQHF. In DNA form, the CDR3 reads TGTGCCAGCAGCAAGGACAGAGGGCAGCCCCAGCATTTT.

The sample holds a few counts of this clone. The rearrangement joins TRBV7-3 to TRBJ2-1; TRBD2 matches 8 bases. Germline CDR1 reads SGHTA; CDR2 reads FQGTGA. Losses at the gene ends were 1 base for V and 4 bases for J; bases not matched to a gene: 6. The CDR3 loop spans 16 amino acids. Written as DNA, the CDR3 is TGTGCCAGCAGCTTAATAGTGGCGGGGGGTTACAATGAGCAGTTCTTC. It translates to CASSLIVAGGYNEQFF.

This clone has only one observation. CDR3 region: CASSTQGNQPQHF. CDR3 sequence (DNA): TGTGCCAGCAGCACACAGGGGAATCAGCCCCAGCATTTT. The chain couples TRBV5-4 to TRBJ1-5; 7 bases align to TRBD1. V was pared by 4 bases and J by 4 bases, with 2 bases of the junction left unmatched. The germline CDR1 and CDR2 sequences are SGHNT and YYREEE (reference sequence). The CDR3 has 13 amino acids.

The CDR3 loop reads CASSLGGGYGYTF. CDR3 nucleotide sequence: TGCGCCAGCAGCCTAGGCGGAGGCTATGGCTACACCTTC. The V gene is TRBV4-1, the J gene TRBJ1-2; no definite D call. The CDR3 is made up of 13 amino acids. Germline loops: CDR1 MGHRA, CDR2 YSYEKL. V dropped 4 bases and J dropped 4 bases, with 10 bases sitting between them.

This chain joins TRBV7-3 and TRBJ2-2; no definite D call. V shed 5 bases and J shed 5 bases, with 9 bases lying between them. From germline, CDR1 is SGHTA and CDR2 FQGTGA. CDR3 length: 13 amino acids. CDR3 DNA: TGTGCCAGCAGCCCATCCGGGACCGGGGAGCTGTTTTTT. Its protein is CASSPSGTGELFF. Filled out from reference TRBV7-3 and TRBJ2-2, the complete variable domain reads GAGVSQTPSNKVTEKGKYVELRCDPISGHTALYWYRQSLGQGPEFLIYFQGTGAADDSGLPNDRFFAVRPEGSVSTLKIQRTERGDSAVYLCASSPSGTGELFFGEGSRLTVL.

The chain joins TRBV15 to TRBJ1-1; weak D call: TRBD1 (6 bases). CDR3 size: 13 residues. Per the germline V gene, CDR1 is LNHNV and CDR2 is YYDKDF (reference sequence). V was pared by 0 bases and J by 8 bases, with 10 bases between. The CDR3 DNA is TGTGCCACCAGCAGAGATTTTAGGGGGGAAGCTTTCTTT. Amino acids: CATSRDFRGEAFF. The variable domain in full, with the rest retrieved from reference TRBV15 and TRBJ1-1, is DAMVIQNPRYQVTQFGKPVTLSCSQTLNHNVMYWYQQKSSQAPKLLFHYYDKDFNNEADTPDNFQSRRPNTSFCFLDIRSPGLGDTAMYLCATSRDFRGEAFFGQGTRLTVV.

V gene TRBV2 combines with J gene TRBJ2-3, with a possible D match to TRBD2 (7 bases). CDR3 size: 13 residues. Per germline, CDR1 SNHLY and CDR2 FYNNEI. V lost 7 bases and J lost 0, with 8 bases in between. CDR3 amino acids: CASKGGSTDTQYF. CDR3 nucleotides: TGTGCCAGCAAGGGGGGGAGCACAGATACGCAGTATTTT.

The J gene is TRBJ1-1, the V gene TRBV7-9; D is uncertain. The CDR3 runs to 13 residues. V was shortened by 1 base and J by 1 base, with 4 bases between the two germline ends. Germline values: CDR1 SEHNR, CDR2 FQNEAQ (reference sequence). The CDR3 here is CASSLVANTEAFF. CDR3 coding DNA: TGTGCCAGCAGCTTAGTGGCGAACACTGAAGCTTTCTTT.

This clone was observed a few times. The CDR3 loop is CASSRDRVDNSPLHF. As DNA, the CDR3 is TGTGCCAGCAGTCGAGACAGGGTTGATAATTCACCCCTCCACTTT. The chain has TRBV6-5 and TRBJ1-6; 7 bases are shared with TRBD1. The CDR3 runs to 15 residues. The germline V gene has CDR1 MNHEY and CDR2 SVGAGI. J lost 5 bases, V lost 5 bases, and 6 bases had no gene match.

This clone has a handful of counts. This chain connects TRBV9 to TRBJ2-3; no clear D. CDR1 and CDR2 from the germline V gene are SGDLS and YYNGEE. V was trimmed by 4 bases and J by 0 bases, leaving 12 bases between them. The CDR3 totals 15 residues. The CDR3 DNA is TGTGCCAGCAGCCCGCGACTCGCTAGCACAGATACGCAGTATTTT. It specifies CASSPRLASTDTQYF.

This chain joins TRBV4-2 and TRBJ1-6, with D unresolved. The germline V gene encodes CDR1 LGHNA and CDR2 YNFKEQ. The CDR3 sequence is 13 residues long. V was pared by 1 base and J by 7 bases, with 5 bases between. Written as DNA, the CDR3 is TGTGCCAGCAGCCAAGGTTCGAATTCACCCCTCCACTTT. This encodes CASSQGSNSPLHF.

This rearrangement joins TRBV7-6 to TRBJ1-4; D is ambiguous. Trimming shortened V by 2 bases and J by 8 bases, and 15 bases separated the two germline ends. Looked up from germline, CDR1 is SGHVS and CDR2 is FNYEAQ. CDR3 length: 15 amino acids. CDR3: CASSLYAEEGEKLFF. The CDR3 nucleotides read TGTGCCAGCAGCTTATATGCAGAGGAGGGCGAAAAACTGTTTTTT.

This sequence joins TRBV5-1 and TRBJ1-2; the D gene is possibly TRBD1 (5 bases). The CDR3 is made up of 16 amino acids. Germline V gene sequence: CDR1 SGHRS, CDR2 YFSETQ. V was pared by 3 bases and J by 8 bases, with 23 bases between. The CDR3, as DNA: TGCGCCAGCAGCTCAGGACGCATCTTGGGGCTTAAGGGCTACACCTTC. It translates to CASSSGRILGLKGYTF. The entire variable domain, with the rest obtained from reference TRBV5-1 and TRBJ1-2, is as follows: KAGVTQTPRYLIKTRGQQVTLSCSPISGHRSVSWYQQTPGQGLQFLFEYFSETQRNKGNFPGRFSGRQFSNSRSEMNVSTLELGDSALYLCASSSGRILGLKGYTFGSGTRLTVV.

The V gene is TRBV14, the J gene TRBJ2-7, with a possible D match to TRBD1 (5 bases). This CDR3 spans 16 amino acids. The germline V gene encodes CDR1 SGHDN and CDR2 FVKESK. Trimming removed 4 bases at V and 1 base at J, with 17 bases between. This CDR3 is CASSRSVDSASYEQYF. The CDR3 coding sequence is TGTGCCAGCAGCCGCTCGGTAGACAGTGCTTCCTACGAGCAGTACTTC.

This chain uses TRBV19 with TRBJ1-1, with D maybe TRBD1 (6 bases). Germline-derived CDR1 and CDR2 are LNHDA and SQIVND (reference sequence). CDR3 length: 15 residues. Trimming shortened V by 4 bases and J by 0 bases, and 12 bases separated the two germline ends. CDR3 loop: CASSSRQVMNTEAFF. The CDR3, as DNA: TGTGCCAGTAGTAGTCGACAGGTTATGAACACTGAAGCTTTCTTT.

V and J are TRBV7-9 and TRBJ2-3; 15 nucleotides align to TRBD2. The length of the CDR3 is 17 residues. J was trimmed by 2 bases and V by 5 bases; bases with no gene match: 5. Germline lookup yields CDR1 SEHNR and CDR2 FQNEAQ (reference sequence). CDR3 residues: CASSPGLAGGNTDTQYF. In DNA form, the CDR3 reads TGTGCCAGCAGCCCGGGACTAGCGGGGGGAAACACAGATACGCAGTATTTT. The full variable domain, with the rest looked up from reference TRBV7-9 and TRBJ2-3, is DTGVSQNPRHKITKRGQNVTFRCDPISEHNRLYWYRQTLGQGPEFLTYFQNEAQLEKSRLLSDRFSAERPKGSFSTLEIQRTEQGDSAMYLCASSPGLAGGNTDTQYFGPGTRLTVL.

The chain is built from TRBV4-1 and TRBJ1-6, with 9 bases matching TRBD1. Germline trimming cut 1 base from V and 7 bases from J; bases unmatched to any gene: 5. The CDR3 is 16 amino acids. The V gene's germline CDR1 is MGHRA and CDR2 YSYEKL. The CDR3 nucleotides are TGCGCCAGCAGCCAAGGAGGGACAGGGTACAATTCACCCCTCCACTTT. It is translated as CASSQGGTGYNSPLHF.